This TCR beta chain emerged from a study of regulatory T cells in long-lasting Graves disease. Regarding time point: newly diagnosed GD, antithyroid drugs for less than 3 months. PBMC-derived RNA was used for the TCR library. Trimming shortened V by 2 bases and J by 7 bases, and 17 bases separated the two germline ends. CDR1 is KGHSH, CDR2 LQKENI, per germline. CDR3 size: 16 residues. Libraries of TCR beta came from iRepertoire HTBI primers plus Arm-PCR of CDR3 regions. MiXCR, run by TCRdb on the multiplex PCR reads, gives a single entry per CDR3 protein. The repertoire holds 350,000 to 450,000 distinct CDR3 sequences, with 14% to 15% as singletons. This sample also appeared in a second study, on T cells in Graves' hyperthyroidism and ophthalmopathy. This second study says: The model predicted ophthalmopathy a median roughly 6.3 months before onset.

The TCR sequence derives from a woman younger than 45 with Graves disease. The chain uses TRBV18 and TRBJ1-4, with no clear D. The starting material was peripheral blood mononuclear cells (PBMCs), obtained at new diagnosis, from a patient treated with antithyroid drugs. The CDR3 loop reads CASSPTGGSFSEKLFF. CDR3 sequence (DNA): TGTGCCAGCTCACCAACCGGAGGGTCGTTTAGTGAAAAACTGTTTTTT.